Presented here are 10 T cell receptor beta chains from one specimen sequenced in a study of blood T cells in healthy people across ages. Sample-barcoded 5' priming and a J-beta primer mix drove a second PCR of about 6 to 11 cycles. TCRdb reprocessed the 5' RACE reads via MiXCR and lists one record per CDR3 protein. The sample holds more than 1 million distinct CDR3 sequences, more than 35% seen once. The specimen sequenced was blood. The receptors shown here come from a woman in her sixties or seventies in good health.

The V call is TRBV29-1, the J call TRBJ2-1, with 11 bases identical to TRBD2. V gave up 3 bases and J gave up 7 bases; unmatched junction bases: 20. Germline CDR1 and CDR2: SQVTM and ANQGSEA. The CDR3 sequence is 19 residues long. The CDR3 DNA reads as TGCAGCGTTGAGGAGCGAAAGGGGGGTCATACTAGCGGGAGAAATGAGCAGTTCTTC. Translated, it gives CSVEERKGGHTSGRNEQFF.

This clonotype was counted a few times. This chain uses TRBV20-1 with TRBJ2-7; D ambiguous. This CDR3 spans 17 amino acids. The germline V gene encodes CDR1 DFQATT and CDR2 SNEGSKA (reference sequence). Deletions cut 1 base from V and 0 bases from J, with 19 bases between. The CDR3 loop is CSARVRPPDATSYEQYF. As DNA, the CDR3 is TGCAGTGCTAGAGTTAGACCGCCGGACGCGACCTCCTACGAGCAGTACTTC.

This chain uses TRBV5-1 with TRBJ2-5; TRBD2 aligns across 13 bases. CDR3 length: 15 amino acids. Germline V gene data show CDR1 as SGHRS and CDR2 as YFSETQ. The V segment lost 0 bases and the J segment 10 bases; nucleotides outside the gene matches: 6. The CDR3 DNA sequence: TGCGCCAGCAGCTTGGAACTAGCGGGAGGGCGTATCCAGTACTTC. It is translated as CASSLELAGGRIQYF.

V gene TRBV2 combines with J gene TRBJ2-5, with D uncertain. The germline V and J ends were trimmed by 3 bases and 5 bases, with 10 bases remaining between them. Germline V gives CDR1 SNHLY, CDR2 FYNNEI. This CDR3 contains 13 residues. The CDR3 protein is CASSDSARETQYF. The CDR3 coding sequence is TGTGCCAGCAGTGATTCAGCGCGTGAGACCCAGTACTTC.

This chain links TRBV29-1 with TRBJ2-3; 12 bases line up with TRBD2. V lost 6 bases, J lost 5 bases, and 3 bases stayed unmatched. The length of the CDR3 is 13 residues. CDR1 is SQVTM and CDR2 is ANQGSEA in the germline V gene. In DNA form, the CDR3 reads TGCAGCGTCTGGGGACTAGCGGGAGATACGCAGTATTTT. Its translation is CSVWGLAGDTQYF.

Concerning this clonotype: This is likely a read error, given that the CDR3 carries no conserved phenylalanine or tryptophan at its end. The rearrangement joins TRBV20-1 to TRBJ2-5; a weak D match, TRBD1 (7 bases). The J call may not be correct, given that the DNA end is closer to TRBJ2-7. There are 13 residues in the CDR3. Germline V gene data show CDR1 as DFQATT and CDR2 as SNEGSKA (reference sequence). The CDR3 bases are TGCAGTGCTAGGGCCCCAGGGGGGCACGAGCAGTACTTG. Translating it yields CSARAPGGHEQYL.

The rearrangement joins TRBV30 to TRBJ1-2, with D uncertain. Germline CDR1 is GTSNPN and CDR2 is SVGIG (reference sequence). With 1 base removed from V and 8 bases from J, the gap between germline ends came to 11 bases. The CDR3 is 12 residues long. The CDR3 is CAWSALYRGYTF. CDR3 in DNA: TGTGCCTGGAGTGCCCTTTACAGAGGCTACACCTTC.

The rearrangement links TRBV30 to TRBJ2-3; tentatively, D is TRBD1 (6 bases). Germline CDR1 GTSNPN, CDR2 SVGIG (reference sequence). The length of the CDR3 is 13 residues. The germline V and J ends were trimmed by 5 bases and 4 bases, with 13 bases remaining between them. The CDR3 reads CAWDRQSPDTQYF. CDR3 nucleotides: TGTGCCTGGGACAGGCAGTCCCCAGATACGCAGTATTTT.

V is TRBV29-1 and J is TRBJ2-1; D not certain. The J call could be wrong; TRBJ2-7 is a better fit for the DNA end. The germline V gene has CDR1 SQVTM and CDR2 ANQGSEA. The CDR3 extends over 14 amino acids. CDR3: CSVEGPPSYNEQYF. CDR3 DNA: TGCAGCGTTGAGGGTCCCCCGTCCTACAATGAGCAGTACTTC.

This clonotype was observed a few times. The gene calls are TRBV27 and TRBJ2-1, with D perhaps matching TRBD2 (5 bases). CDR3 length equals 13 residues. V shed 2 bases and J shed 9 bases, with 11 bases lying between them. CDR1 is MNHEY, CDR2 SMNVEV, per germline (reference sequence). DNA for the CDR3: TGTGCCAGCAGTTTAGGGCCTAGCATTGAGCAGTTCTTC. This gives the protein CASSLGPSIEQFF.